These 19 T cell receptor beta chains were sequenced from one sample in a study of blood T cell repertoires in COVID-19. TCRdb's copy holds only in-frame clones and misses some; the assay was immunoSEQ multiplex PCR. Here the sample spans roughly 110,000 clones, about 64% being singletons. Sequenced sample: peripheral blood. Receptors were obtained from a human donor with acute or convalescent COVID-19. The donor label of this sample is uncertain.

The chain carries TRBV6-5 and TRBJ2-2; unclear D gene. The CDR3 totals 12 residues. V lost 7 bases to trimming and J lost 7 bases, with 10 bases between them. The germline V gene encodes CDR1 MNHEY and CDR2 SVGAGI. The CDR3 DNA is TGTGCCAGCAATCGGGTCGGCGGGGAGCTGTTTTTT. Translating gives CASNRVGGELFF.

The genes are TRBV4-1 and TRBJ1-2; D is unresolved. The CDR3 length is 15 residues. V lost 1 base to trimming and J lost 4 bases, with 13 bases between them. Germline V gives CDR1 MGHRA, CDR2 YSYEKL. The CDR3 DNA reads as TGCGCCAGCAGCCAAGTGGCCCGCGGGTTCTATGGCTACACCTTC. Translated: CASSQVARGFYGYTF.

The chain carries TRBV20-1 and TRBJ1-1; no firm D call. Trimming took off 3 bases at V and 6 bases at J, with 14 bases between the two ends. CDR1 DFQATT and CDR2 SNEGSKA come from the germline V gene (reference sequence). The CDR3 is 13 amino acids. The DNA of the CDR3 is TGCAGTGCTAGTGGGAGTGGATATCCTGAAGCTTTCTTT. Protein sequence: CSASGSGYPEAFF.

Many counts were recorded for this clone. This chain uses TRBV28 with TRBJ2-1; 11 nucleotides match TRBD2. The CDR3 contains 20 residues. Germline assignment: CDR1 MDHEN and CDR2 SYDVKM. The junction had 15 bases not matched to a gene; V was cut back by 5 bases and J by 0 bases. The CDR3: CASSLRTSGPRRSSYNEQFF. The CDR3 coding sequence is TGTGCCAGCAGTCTCCGGACTAGCGGGCCCCGTAGGAGCTCCTACAATGAGCAGTTCTTC.

The genes are TRBV9 and TRBJ1-4; weak D call: TRBD1 (6 bases). CDR1 and CDR2 (germline): SGDLS, YYNGEE. This CDR3 contains 15 residues. Trimming stripped 4 bases from V and 4 bases from J, with 14 bases between. CDR3 coding DNA: TGTGCCAGCAGCTCCGGGGACATCATTAATGAAAAACTGTTTTTT. It translates to CASSSGDIINEKLFF.

The chain combines TRBV7-8 with TRBJ1-4; the match to TRBD1 covers 7 bases. V was clipped by 6 bases and J by 4 bases; unmatched bases: 11. This CDR3 region has 16 residues. Germline lookup yields CDR1 SGHVS and CDR2 FQNEAQ. The CDR3 sequence: CASSSPGTALNEKLFF. The CDR3 DNA reads TGTGCCAGCAGTTCCCCCGGGACAGCCCTTAATGAAAAACTGTTTTTT.

The V gene is TRBV3-1 (or the pseudogene TRBV3-2), the J gene TRBJ2-7, with TRBD1 matching 8 bases. CDR1 and CDR2 (germline): LGHDT, YNNKEL (reference sequence). J lost 0 bases, V lost 4 bases, and 5 bases had no gene match. This CDR3 region has 15 residues. CDR3 sequence (DNA): TGTGCCAGCAGCCTCCAGGGGGCGGGCTCCTACGAGCAGTACTTC. Residues: CASSLQGAGSYEQYF.

V is TRBV6-1 and J is TRBJ1-2, with a possible D match to TRBD1 (5 bases). Trimming took 3 bases from V and 5 from J, leaving 10 bases between them. The CDR3 consists of 13 residues. CDR1 and CDR2 (germline): MNHNS, SASEGT. The DNA for the CDR3 is TGTGCCAGCAGTGAGGGACTCGGGTATGGCTACACCTTC. Residues: CASSEGLGYGYTF.

The gene calls are TRBV9 and TRBJ1-5; D is undetermined. V was cut by 0 bases and J by 0 bases, with 7 bases left in between. The germline gives CDR1 SGDLS, CDR2 YYNGEE. This CDR3 comprises 15 residues. The CDR3 bases are TGTGCCAGCAGCGTAGGAGGATATAGCAATCAGCCCCAGCATTTT. Translation: CASSVGGYSNQPQHF.

The chain has TRBV2 and TRBJ2-6; a possible D gene is TRBD1 (6 bases). Per the germline V gene, CDR1 is SNHLY and CDR2 is FYNNEI. V dropped 4 bases and J dropped 1 base, with 8 bases sitting between them. This CDR3 spans 15 amino acids. CDR3 coding DNA: TGTGCCAGCAGTGCACAGGGTTCTGGGGCCAACGTCCTGACTTTC. Its translation is CASSAQGSGANVLTF. Variable domain in full (rest from reference TRBV2 and TRBJ2-6): EPEVTQTPSHQVTQMGQEVILRCVPISNHLYFYWYRQILGQKVEFLVSFYNNEISEKSEIFDDQFSVERPDGSNFTLKIRSTKLEDSAMYFCASSAQGSGANVLTFGAGSRLTVL.

The chain is built from TRBV25-1 and TRBJ1-2; TRBD1 is a possible D gene (6 bases). Germline loops: CDR1 MGHDK, CDR2 SYGVNS. The germline V and J ends were trimmed by 6 bases and 7 bases, with 12 bases remaining between them. This CDR3 is built from 12 residues. Written as DNA, the CDR3 is TGTGCCAGCAGATCAGGGGAGAGTGGCTACACCTTC. It yields the protein CASRSGESGYTF.

This sequence joins TRBV7-9 and TRBJ2-7; 12 positions match TRBD2. Germline CDR1 and CDR2: SEHNR and FQNEAQ (reference sequence). With V trimmed by 4 bases and J by 5 bases, 6 bases remained unmatched. There are 15 residues in the CDR3. CDR3 DNA: TGTGCCAGCAGCTCACCGACTAGCGGGGGACACGAGCAGTACGTC. It yields the protein CASSSPTSGGHEQYV.

The chain employs TRBV5-8 and TRBJ2-1, with a weak D call TRBD1 (5 bases). CDR3 length: 15 amino acids. Per germline, CDR1 SGHTS and CDR2 YDEGEE. With 2 bases removed from V and 0 bases from J, the gap between germline ends came to 9 bases. The CDR3: CASSLRGSSYNEQFF. The CDR3 DNA follows: TGTGCCAGCAGCTTAAGGGGAAGCTCCTACAATGAGCAGTTCTTC.

CDR3 residues: CASSLARAISTDTQYF. CDR3 coding DNA: TGTGCCAGCAGCTTGGCCAGGGCCATTAGCACAGATACGCAGTATTTT. The chain recombines TRBV5-4 with TRBJ2-3, with D maybe TRBD1 (5 bases). The CDR3 spans 16 residues. With 0 bases removed from V and 0 bases from J, the gap between germline ends came to 11 bases. Germline-derived CDR1 and CDR2 are SGHNT and YYREEE (reference sequence).

The chain uses TRBV5-1 and TRBJ1-1; 11 bases agree with TRBD1. The CDR3 spans 15 residues. The germline V gene has CDR1 SGHRS and CDR2 YFSETQ. V lost 4 bases and J lost 5; bases outside the gene matches: 7. In nucleotides, the CDR3 is TGCGCCAGCAGCCCCGGCGGGACAGGGGGTACTGAAGCTTTCTTT. Its translation: CASSPGGTGGTEAFF. The variable domain in full, completed from reference TRBV5-1 and TRBJ1-1, reads KAGVTQTPRYLIKTRGQQVTLSCSPISGHRSVSWYQQTPGQGLQFLFEYFSETQRNKGNFPGRFSGRQFSNSRSEMNVSTLELGDSALYLCASSPGGTGGTEAFFGQGTRLTVV.

The gene calls are TRBV6-5 and TRBJ2-1, with TRBD2 matching over 12 bases. The J segment lost 7 bases and the V segment lost 4 bases, leaving 8 bases of the junction unmatched. Germline CDR1 MNHEY, CDR2 SVGAGI. The CDR3 is made up of 16 amino acids. The CDR3 region has the DNA TGTGCCAGCAGTTGGACTAGCGGGACCGGGGGAAATGAGCAGTTCTTC. Its protein is CASSWTSGTGGNEQFF.

V gene TRBV5-4 combines with J gene TRBJ2-2, with TRBD1 matching 8 bases. CDR1 and CDR2 (germline): SGHNT, YYREEE (reference sequence). This CDR3 region has 15 residues. V lost 5 bases, J lost 1 base, and 4 bases stayed unmatched. CDR3 nucleotide sequence: TGTGCCAGCAGATTCAGGGGGCGGAACACCGGGGAGCTGTTTTTT. Its translation: CASRFRGRNTGELFF.

This sequence joins TRBV20-1 and TRBJ1-2; no clear D. Germline-derived CDR1 and CDR2 are DFQATT and SNEGSKA (reference sequence). This CDR3 spans 14 amino acids. V gave up 3 bases and J gave up 0 bases, with 11 bases separating them. The DNA for the CDR3 is TGCAGTGCTAGTCGGCGGATCTCTAACTATGGCTACACCTTC. Its translation: CSASRRISNYGYTF.

The chain employs TRBV19 and TRBJ1-5; possible D gene TRBD1, 5 bases. Germline loops: CDR1 LNHDA, CDR2 SQIVND (reference sequence). The CDR3 has 18 residues. Trimming stripped 7 bases from V and 0 bases from J, with 22 bases between. CDR3 region: CASTSGGVGGYSNQPQHF. CDR3 in DNA: TGTGCCAGTACCTCCGGGGGTGTGGGGGGTTATAGCAATCAGCCCCAGCATTTT.